A single sample gave rise to the 21 T cell receptor beta chains below, sequenced in a study of breast tumors, draining lymph nodes, adjacent tissues. Each CDR3 protein is one row after TCRdb ran MiXCR on the multiplex PCR reads. The table lists over 130,000 distinct CDR3 sequences, over 25% of them singletons, with around 2.3% in the top ten. Breast cancer patients provided tissue from their axillary draining lymph nodes. The sample was axillary lymph node tissue. Receptors were obtained from a female donor with breast cancer. Some clones in this sample may be carry-over from other donors' samples.

This clonotype was picked up many times. J is TRBJ1-2 and V is TRBV3-1, with TRBD1 as a possible D gene (6 bases). This CDR3 region has 13 residues. Germline CDR1 and CDR2: LGHDT and YNNKEL (reference sequence). Trimming stripped 4 bases from V and 7 bases from J, with 13 bases between. The DNA of the CDR3 is TGTGCCAGCAGCCGGGACATCTTAGCTGGCTACACCTTC. This translates into CASSRDILAGYTF.

Concerning this clonotype itself: A much more abundant neighbour one base away suggests this may be a read error. The chain joins TRBV7-2 to TRBJ2-2, with 12 bases identical to TRBD2. The CDR3 runs 18 residues. Per germline, CDR1 SGHTA and CDR2 FQGNSA. The CDR3 DNA follows: TGTGCCGGCAGTCCTTCTCTCCTAGCGGGGGGGCTGGGCGGGGAGCTGTTTTTT. Its translation: CAGSPSLLAGGLGGELFF.

This rearrangement joins TRBV6-2 or TRBV6-3 to TRBJ1-5; D gene uncertain. The germline V and J ends were trimmed by 4 bases and 0 bases, with 13 bases remaining between them. This CDR3 is 16 amino acids long. Germline loops: CDR1 MNHEY, CDR2 SVGEGT. The CDR3: CASSSGRPYSNQPQHF. CDR3 DNA sequence: TGTGCCAGCAGTTCCGGTCGACCATATAGCAATCAGCCCCAGCATTTT.

Note on this clonotype: A junction boundary mismatches the germline segment, possibly from a read error. This sequence joins TRBV10-3 and TRBJ1-4; tentatively, D is TRBD1 (6 bases). The germline V gene encodes CDR1 ENHRY and CDR2 SYGVKD. This CDR3 has 15 amino acids. The CDR3 region has the DNA TGTGCCATCAATGAGCCAGGGGCAACTAACGAAAAACTGTTTTTT. Translation: CAINEPGATNEKLFF.

The table lists this clonotype with many counts. The V gene is TRBV30, the J gene TRBJ2-3, with 7 bases identical to TRBD2. CDR1 GTSNPN and CDR2 SVGIG come from the germline V gene (reference sequence). Unmatched junction bases numbered 1, after V lost 0 bases and J lost 4 bases. The CDR3 extends over 13 amino acids. The CDR3 spells CAWSVRGADTQYF. The CDR3 DNA follows: TGTGCCTGGAGTGTACGGGGGGCAGATACGCAGTATTTT.

The sample holds many counts of this clonotype. The chain has TRBV7-2 and TRBJ2-7; 8 nucleotides line up with TRBD2. CDR1 and CDR2 (germline): SGHTA, FQGNSA. Trimming removed 4 bases from V and 0 bases from J; junction bases left unmatched: 5. This CDR3 has 15 residues. CDR3 sequence reads: CASSSFSGGSYEQYF. Written as DNA, the CDR3 is TGTGCCAGCAGCTCTTTCAGCGGGGGCTCCTACGAGCAGTACTTC. Combining the CDR3 with reference TRBV7-2 and TRBJ2-7 gives the whole variable domain GAGVSQSPSNKVTEKGKDVELRCDPISGHTALYWYRQSLGQGLEFLIYFQGNSAPDKSGLPSDRFSAERTGGSVSTLTIQRTQQEDSAVYLCASSSFSGGSYEQYFGPGTRLTVT.

This clonotype was seen repeatedly, ten times or more. V gene TRBV5-1 combines with J gene TRBJ2-5; D is unclear. V gave up 4 bases and J gave up 10 bases, with 14 bases separating them. Germline CDR1 reads SGHRS; CDR2 reads YFSETQ. CDR3 length equals 12 residues. The CDR3 coding sequence is TGCGCCAGCAGCAACACTCAGCTCCTCCAGTACTTC. Encoded protein: CASSNTQLLQYF.

The rearrangement uses TRBV24-1 and TRBJ2-3; TRBD1 matches at 7 bases. CDR3 size: 15 residues. The germline V gene has CDR1 KGHDR and CDR2 SFDVKD. Trimming cost V 4 bases and J 0 bases; bases outside gene matches: 3. The CDR3 region is CATSDKTGSTDTQYF. CDR3 in DNA: TGTGCCACCAGTGACAAGACAGGGAGCACAGATACGCAGTATTTT.

This clonotype showed up many times. This chain connects TRBV30 to TRBJ2-7, with D perhaps TRBD1 or TRBD2 (6 bases each). The ends were cut back, 6 bases at V and 5 bases at J, with 14 bases in the middle. Germline lookup yields CDR1 GTSNPN and CDR2 SVGIG (reference sequence). The CDR3 totals 12 residues. The CDR3 DNA reads as TGTGCCTGCCGGGGGCCCCCCAACGAGCAGTACTTC. Translated, it gives CACRGPPNEQYF.

As for this clonotype: Relative to the germline gene, one junction end is altered; a read error may explain this. The CDR3 reads CASSLAPGGGTDTLCF. The CDR3 nucleotides are TGTGCCAGCAGCTTAGCGCCGGGGGGTGGCACAGATACGCTGTGTTTT. The V call is TRBV7-2, the J call TRBJ2-3, with TRBD2 matching 7 bases. Germline V gives CDR1 SGHTA, CDR2 FQGNSA. This CDR3 spans 16 amino acids.

In its sample, this clonotype was seen a few times. The gene calls are TRBV27 and TRBJ2-2; the match to TRBD2 covers 8 bases. CDR1 is MNHEY, CDR2 SMNVEV, per germline (reference sequence). The trim removed 5 bases at V and 2 bases at J, leaving 4 bases unmatched. The CDR3 is 15 amino acids. CDR3 bases: TGTGCCAGCAGTCTACTAGCGGCTAACACCGGGGAGCTGTTTTTT. Its protein product is CASSLLAANTGELFF.

This clonotype was recorded at least ten times. This clone may be a read error of a much larger clone one base away. The chain is built from TRBV6-4 and TRBJ2-3; D remains unclear. Germline CDR1 is MRHNA and CDR2 is SNTAGT. The CDR3 contains 16 residues. The V end was cut by 5 bases, the J end by 1 base, with 16 bases between. CDR3 residues: CASSQRPSFGTDTQYF. The CDR3 nucleotides are TGTGCCAGCAGTCAGCGCCCCAGTTTTGGCACAGATACGCAGTATTTT.

The table lists this clonotype with many counts. This rearrangement joins TRBV10-2 to TRBJ1-6; a weak D match, TRBD1 (6 bases). The germline V gene has CDR1 WSHSY and CDR2 SAAADI. Trimming stripped 6 bases from V and 9 bases from J, with 12 bases between. The CDR3 runs 13 residues. The CDR3 sequence is CASRGQDLSPLHF. For the CDR3, the DNA is TGCGCCAGCAGGGGACAAGACCTTTCACCCCTCCACTTT.

This clonotype has just one count. The gene calls are TRBV11-1 and TRBJ1-1, with 8 bases lining up with TRBD1. Per germline, CDR1 SGHAT and CDR2 FQDESV (reference sequence). CDR3 length: 15 residues. Unmatched junction bases numbered 8, after V lost 6 bases and J lost 2 bases. The CDR3 nucleotides are TGTGCCAGCAGAGAAAGGCAGGGGGCCAACACTGAAGCTTTCTTT. Amino acids: CASRERQGANTEAFF.

For this clonotype: A read error may be the cause here, since a much bigger clone is one base away. The V call is TRBV28, the J call TRBJ2-2, with 7 bases matching TRBD1. This CDR3 has 15 residues. Germline V CDR1 and CDR2: MDHEN, SYDVKM. The CDR3 reads CASSPGTANTGELLF. CDR3 nucleotide sequence: TGTGCCAGCAGTCCCGGGACAGCGAACACCGGGGAGCTGCTTTTT.

This clonotype was found many times. The CDR3 loop reads CASSQRVGSNEQFF. The CDR3 DNA sequence: TGCGCCAGCAGCCAAAGGGTGGGTTCTAATGAGCAGTTCTTC. The genes are TRBV4-3 and TRBJ2-1; unclear D gene. Germline CDR1 reads LGHNA; CDR2 reads YSLEER. V shed 2 bases and J shed 7 bases, with 12 bases lying between them. The CDR3 has 14 residues.

This clonotype came up many times. Possible read error: a much larger clone is one base away. The chain carries TRBV19 and TRBJ1-4; a possible D gene is TRBD1 (6 bases). From germline, CDR1 is LNHDA and CDR2 SQIVND (reference sequence). This CDR3 is built from 14 residues. DNA for the CDR3: TGTGCCAGTAGTACCCGGGACACGAATGAAAACCTGTTTTTT. It is translated as CASSTRDTNENLFF.

This clonotype was detected ten times or more. Here the CDR3 reads CASSQWEDRSTYEQYF. DNA for the CDR3: TGTGCCAGCAGCCAATGGGAGGACCGATCAACCTACGAGCAGTACTTC. This chain joins TRBV16 and TRBJ2-7; tentatively, D is TRBD2 (6 bases). Per germline, CDR1 KGHSY and CDR2 FQNENV. The CDR3 totals 16 residues. Trimming stripped 1 base from V and 2 bases from J, with 15 bases between.

The chain is built from TRBV5-8 and TRBJ1-5, with TRBD1 matching over 7 bases. With V trimmed by 3 bases and J by 2 bases, 14 bases remained unmatched. The CDR3 is made up of 18 amino acids. From germline, CDR1 is SGHTS and CDR2 YDEGEE. The CDR3 nucleotides are TGTGCCAGCAGCTGGAATCCGACAGGGTATGTTGGCAATCAGCCCCAGCATTTT. Translation: CASSWNPTGYVGNQPQHF.

This clonotype was detected ten times or more. Sequence at one end of the junction differs from germline and may be a read error. V and J are TRBV7-9 and TRBJ1-2; the match to TRBD1 covers 8 bases. CDR3 length equals 15 residues. The germline V gene has CDR1 SEHNR and CDR2 FQNEAQ (reference sequence). The CDR3 spells CASSSRTGTNYGYPF. In DNA, the CDR3 is TGTGCCAGCAGCTCCCGGACAGGGACGAACTATGGCTACCCCTTC.

Notes on this clonotype: A junction boundary mismatches the germline segment, possibly from a read error. The V gene is TRBV30, the J gene TRBJ2-6; tentatively, D is TRBD1 (6 bases). Germline CDR1 is GTSNPN and CDR2 is SVGIG (reference sequence). This CDR3 is 13 amino acids long. This CDR3 reads CAWSTGRSGTEAF. The CDR3 nucleotides read TGTGCCTGGAGTACAGGGAGAAGCGGCACTGAAGCTTTC. The full variable domain, its missing parts supplied by reference TRBV30 and TRBJ2-6, is SQTIHQWPATLVQPVGSPLSLECTVEGTSNPNLYWYRQAAGRGLQLLFYSVGIGQISSEVPQNLSASRPQDRQFILSSKKLLLSDSGFYLCAWSTGRSGTEAFGAGSRLTVL.